Below, 31 T cell receptor beta chains from the same sample are listed, as sequenced in a study of blood T cell repertoires in COVID-19. Only in-frame clones appear in the TCRdb table, and some are missing; sequencing was by immunoSEQ multiplex PCR. The sample shows fewer than 200,000 clones, over 80% of them seen only once. Input material: peripheral blood. Receptors were obtained from a woman older than 75 with COVID-19, enrolled during active disease.

V usage is TRBV6-1 and J usage is TRBJ1-5; TRBD1 aligns across 7 bases. In germline, CDR1 is MNHNS, CDR2 SASEGT. V shed 4 bases and J 1 base; nucleotides not matched to a gene: 7. This CDR3 has 16 amino acids. CDR3 loop: CASSGAGGPSNQPQHF. The CDR3 DNA is TGTGCCAGCAGTGGGGCAGGGGGGCCGAGCAATCAGCCCCAGCATTTT.

The chain employs TRBV18 and TRBJ2-7; D perhaps matches TRBD1 (7 bases). The CDR3 has 13 amino acids. The V gene lost 5 bases and the J gene lost 4 bases, with 12 bases spanning the gap. CDR1 and CDR2 from the germline V gene are KGHSH and LQKENI. CDR3 sequence (DNA): TGTGCCAGCTCAGCGCCAGGGGGGTACGAGCAGTACTTC. This translates into CASSAPGGYEQYF.

As DNA, the CDR3 is TGCAGTGCTGGCGGGAGGGAAACCCAGTACTTC. Translating it yields CSAGGRETQYF. J is TRBJ2-5 and V is TRBV20-1, with 9 bases matching TRBD2. Germline V gene sequence: CDR1 DFQATT, CDR2 SNEGSKA (reference sequence). Trimming cost V 5 bases and J 8 bases; bases outside gene matches: 3. The CDR3 length is 11 residues.

This clone was detected once. The gene calls are TRBV3-1 (or the pseudogene TRBV3-2) and TRBJ2-1, with TRBD2 identical over 14 bases. V dropped 4 bases and J dropped 8; count of bases not matched to a gene: 4. Germline CDR1 reads LGHDT; CDR2 reads YNNKEL (reference sequence). The CDR3 runs to 15 residues. For the CDR3, the DNA is TGTGCCAGCAGCCCGACTAGCGGGGGGGCCCATGAGCAGTTCTTC. This gives the protein CASSPTSGGAHEQFF.

The V and J genes are TRBV5-8 and TRBJ1-3, with D hard to call. The V end lost 0 bases, the J end lost 2 bases, and 9 bases lay between the germline ends. CDR3 length equals 15 residues. In germline, CDR1 is SGHTS, CDR2 YDEGEE. The DNA for the CDR3 is TGTGCCAGCAGCTTGGTAGGAGGGACTGGAAACACCATATATTTT. This translates into CASSLVGGTGNTIYF.

This sequence joins TRBV5-5 and TRBJ2-4; TRBD1 might be the D (5 bases). This CDR3 region has 14 residues. From germline, CDR1 is SGHKS and CDR2 YYEKEE (reference sequence). Trimming removed 0 bases from V and 9 bases from J, with 13 bases in between. CDR3 nucleotides: TGTGCCAGCAGCTTGGCCGGGCAGGGTGGCATTCAGTACTTC. The encoded protein is CASSLAGQGGIQYF.

The genes are TRBV5-1 and TRBJ1-2; 8 nucleotides align to TRBD1. The CDR3 has 15 residues. The J segment lost 3 bases and the V segment lost 0 bases, leaving 4 bases of the junction unmatched. Per germline, CDR1 SGHRS and CDR2 YFSETQ. Written as DNA, the CDR3 is TGCGCCAGCAGCTTGGGGGGACAGGCGGACTATGGCTACACCTTC. Residues: CASSLGGQADYGYTF.

The chain couples TRBV29-1 to TRBJ1-5; D is possibly TRBD1 (5 bases). The germline gives CDR1 SQVTM, CDR2 ANQGSEA. The CDR3 has 14 residues. V shed 7 bases and J shed 3 bases, with 16 bases lying between them. CDR3 bases: TGCAGCGCCCTAGGCGTGGGGCCCAATCAGCCCCAGCATTTT. Its protein product is CSALGVGPNQPQHF.

The chain uses TRBV6-5 and TRBJ1-5; D possibly corresponds to TRBD1 (6 bases). The CDR3 contains 13 residues. In germline, CDR1 is MNHEY, CDR2 SVGAGI. V was clipped by 6 bases and J by 4 bases, with 10 bases between them. The CDR3 loop reads CASRRTENQPQHF. The CDR3 coding sequence is TGTGCCAGCAGACGGACAGAAAATCAGCCCCAGCATTTT.

The chain employs TRBV14 and TRBJ2-7, with unresolved D. V was trimmed by 4 bases and J by 9 bases, leaving 13 bases between them. This CDR3 has 12 residues. Germline loops: CDR1 SGHDN, CDR2 FVKESK. The CDR3 protein is CASSPDRVGQYF. As DNA, the CDR3 is TGTGCCAGCAGCCCTGACCGGGTTGGGCAGTACTTC.

The genes are TRBV6-5 and TRBJ1-5; 7 nucleotides match TRBD1. V trimming: 2 bases; J trimming: 11 bases; junction bases outside the gene matches: 12. Germline values: CDR1 MNHEY, CDR2 SVGAGI. CDR3 size: 15 residues. The CDR3 sequence: CASSYQEGQITSQHF. For the CDR3, the DNA is TGTGCCAGCAGTTACCAGGAGGGACAGATCACGTCCCAGCATTTT.

This clone was picked up a small number of times. This chain links TRBV25-1 with TRBJ1-6, with TRBD1 as a possible D gene (5 bases). Germline CDR1 reads MGHDK; CDR2 reads SYGVNS. The CDR3 totals 14 residues. Trimming cost V 8 bases and J 3 bases, with 11 bases left between them. The CDR3 DNA sequence: TGTGCCAGCTCCAGGCAGGGCTATAATTCACCCCTCCACTTT. It translates to CASSRQGYNSPLHF.

The V and J genes are TRBV9 and TRBJ2-1; the match to TRBD1 covers 11 bases. This CDR3 has 16 amino acids. Per the germline V gene, CDR1 is SGDLS and CDR2 is YYNGEE. V was pared by 2 bases and J by 5 bases, with 6 bases of the junction left unmatched. The CDR3 protein is CASSVGGQGAHNEQFF. The CDR3 nucleotides read TGTGCCAGCAGCGTGGGAGGACAGGGGGCCCACAATGAGCAGTTCTTC.

The chain is built from TRBV29-1 and TRBJ1-2; D ambiguous. CDR1 SQVTM and CDR2 ANQGSEA come from the germline V gene. Trimming stripped 5 bases from V and 4 bases from J, with 20 bases between. The CDR3 totals 15 residues. CDR3 amino acids: CSVKTETWQVYGYTF. The CDR3 coding sequence is TGCAGCGTTAAGACCGAGACCTGGCAGGTCTATGGCTACACCTTC.

The V gene is TRBV6-4, the J gene TRBJ2-2; the D gene is possibly TRBD1 (5 bases). This CDR3 region has 15 residues. Germline V gene data show CDR1 as MRHNA and CDR2 as SNTAGT. The V gene lost 6 bases and the J gene lost 0 bases, with 11 bases spanning the gap. This CDR3 reads CASSREFANTGELFF. CDR3 sequence (DNA): TGTGCCAGCAGCAGGGAATTCGCGAACACCGGGGAGCTGTTTTTT.

The CDR3 DNA sequence: TGTGCCAGCAGTGTACAGCGCGGGAGGTCTGAAAAACTGTTTTTT. Translating it yields CASSVQRGRSEKLFF. The chain has TRBV2 and TRBJ1-4; D remains ambiguous. Germline V lookup: CDR1 SNHLY, CDR2 FYNNEI. This CDR3 contains 15 residues. Trimming left V 4 bases short and J 7 bases short, with 16 bases between.

The genes are TRBV6-6 and TRBJ1-1, with D unresolved. V was cut by 2 bases and J by 4 bases, with 14 bases left in between. This CDR3 is 15 amino acids long. Looked up from germline, CDR1 is MNHNY and CDR2 is SVGAGI (reference sequence). CDR3 region: CASSYVGQRGTEAFF. As DNA, the CDR3 is TGTGCCAGCAGTTACGTAGGCCAACGGGGCACTGAAGCTTTCTTT.

J is TRBJ1-1 and V is TRBV19, with unresolved D. Germline values: CDR1 LNHDA, CDR2 SQIVND (reference sequence). The germline V and J ends were trimmed by 3 bases and 2 bases, with 16 bases remaining between them. This CDR3 is 16 amino acids long. CDR3 sequence reads: CASSIGLSRPNTEAFF. In DNA, the CDR3 is TGTGCCAGTAGTATTGGTCTGAGCAGGCCTAACACTGAAGCTTTCTTT.

The chain employs TRBV5-5 and TRBJ2-5; the match to TRBD2 covers 8 bases. Germline values: CDR1 SGHKS, CDR2 YYEKEE (reference sequence). V was pared by 0 bases and J by 5 bases, with 6 bases of the junction left unmatched. CDR3 length: 15 amino acids. For the CDR3, the DNA is TGTGCCAGCAGCTTGGAGGGACTAGGCGTTGAGACCCAGTACTTC. The encoded protein is CASSLEGLGVETQYF.

This clone was seen only once. This sequence joins TRBV6-2 or TRBV6-3 and TRBJ1-2; D possibly corresponds to TRBD1 (6 bases). The CDR3 has 12 amino acids. With 8 bases removed from V and 2 bases from J, the gap between germline ends came to 9 bases. CDR1 and CDR2 from the germline V gene are MNHEY and SVGEGT. The CDR3: CASGQGNYGYTF. CDR3 sequence (DNA): TGTGCCAGCGGCCAGGGGAACTATGGCTACACCTTC.

The J gene is TRBJ1-2, the V gene TRBV28; D unclear. The CDR3 is made up of 13 amino acids. Trimming removed 6 bases at V and 7 bases at J, with 15 bases between. Germline V lookup: CDR1 MDHEN, CDR2 SYDVKM. CDR3 DNA sequence: TGTGCCAGCAGCCTCCCCCTCGGGGTTGGCTACACCTTC. Protein product: CASSLPLGVGYTF.

The chain employs TRBV7-8 and TRBJ2-7; D is unresolved. In germline, CDR1 is SGHVS, CDR2 FQNEAQ. The CDR3 contains 14 residues. Trimming pared 5 bases from V and 5 bases from J, leaving 16 bases between. CDR3 sequence reads: CASSPAVGYDEQYF. CDR3 DNA: TGTGCCAGCAGCCCCGCGGTTGGGTACGACGAGCAGTACTTC.

This clone was seen only a few times. The chain has TRBV20-1 and TRBJ1-2, with 8 positions matching TRBD1. V gave up 5 bases and J gave up 8 bases; unmatched junction bases: 4. CDR1 and CDR2 from the germline V gene are DFQATT and SNEGSKA (reference sequence). This CDR3 is built from 11 residues. For the CDR3, the DNA is TGCAGTGCTTCAGGGGGCGAGGGCTACACCTTC. Translation gives CSASGGEGYTF.

This chain joins TRBV18 and TRBJ1-6; 7 nucleotides line up with TRBD1. CDR3 size: 14 residues. Germline trimming cut 3 bases from V and 8 bases from J; bases unmatched to any gene: 4. CDR1 is KGHSH and CDR2 is LQKENI in the germline V gene. The CDR3 DNA follows: TGTGCCAGCTCACCGACCCAGGGGGATTCACCCCTCCACTTT. Its translation is CASSPTQGDSPLHF.

J is TRBJ1-5 and V is TRBV28, with D uncertain. The CDR3 contains 15 residues. V lost 2 bases, J lost 2 bases, and 10 bases lay in between. Germline loops: CDR1 MDHEN, CDR2 SYDVKM. The CDR3 loop is CASSLAGRGNQPQHF. The DNA for the CDR3 is TGTGCCAGCAGTTTAGCAGGCCGTGGCAATCAGCCCCAGCATTTT.

The chain employs TRBV28 and TRBJ1-1; D gene uncertain. Germline V CDR1 and CDR2: MDHEN, SYDVKM. The V and J ends lost 4 bases and 1 base respectively, with 10 bases between them. This CDR3 region has 14 residues. The CDR3, as DNA: TGTGCCAGCAGTTCCGTCGCAGGGAACACTGAAGCTTTCTTT. Translation gives CASSSVAGNTEAFF.

CDR3 sequence (DNA): TGTGCCAGCAGTTTAGACAGGCCCTTCTCTGGAAACACCATATATTTT. As protein: CASSLDRPFSGNTIYF. The V gene is TRBV28, the J gene TRBJ1-3; TRBD1 might be the D (6 bases). With 2 bases removed from V and 0 bases from J, the gap between germline ends came to 11 bases. Germline CDR1 is MDHEN and CDR2 is SYDVKM. The CDR3 is 16 amino acids. Looking up the rest from reference TRBV28 and TRBJ1-3 gives the full variable domain: DVKVTQSSRYLVKRTGEKVFLECVQDMDHENMFWYRQDPGLGLRLIYFSYDVKMKEKGDIPEGYSVSREKKERFSLILESASTNQTSMYLCASSLDRPFSGNTIYFGEGSWLTVV.

This chain uses TRBV7-3 with TRBJ2-5; D is uncertain. The length of the CDR3 is 13 residues. The V gene lost 5 bases and the J gene lost 2 bases, with 9 bases spanning the gap. Germline loops: CDR1 SGHTA, CDR2 FQGTGA. The CDR3 DNA reads TGTGCCAGCAGCGGCGGCGTACAAGAGACCCAGTACTTC. Its protein is CASSGGVQETQYF.

The chain carries TRBV5-1 and TRBJ1-2, with 9 positions matching TRBD1. The CDR3 is 14 amino acids. With V trimmed by 1 base and J by 8 bases, 6 bases remained unmatched. CDR1 is SGHRS and CDR2 is YFSETQ in the germline V gene. CDR3 loop: CASSLSGTGKGYTF. Written as DNA, the CDR3 is TGCGCCAGCAGCTTGAGCGGGACAGGGAAAGGCTACACCTTC.

The chain carries TRBV21-1 and TRBJ1-5; whether TRBD1, the table's D call, matches the DNA was not checked. TRBV21-1 is a pseudogene segment. CDR3 length: 12 amino acids. The CDR3 DNA sequence: TGTGCCAGCAGCTTGGCCGATCAGCCCCAGCATTTT. Translating it yields CASSLADQPQHF.

V is TRBV28 and J is TRBJ1-6, with 7 bases that match TRBD1. Germline V CDR1 and CDR2: MDHEN, SYDVKM. Trimming removed 4 bases from V and 11 bases from J; junction bases left unmatched: 5. CDR3 length: 13 amino acids. The CDR3: CASSWQGVPPLHF. In DNA, the CDR3 is TGTGCCAGCAGTTGGCAGGGGGTCCCACCCCTCCACTTT.